Following are 28 T cell receptor beta chains from one sample sequenced in a study of blood T cell repertoires in COVID-19. Profiling relied on immunoSEQ multiplex PCR, and the TCRdb table lists in-frame clones only, not all of them. Of roughly 150,000 clones in the sample, around 80% were seen once. The sequenced material came from PBMCs or T cells enriched from blood (not recorded which). Receptors were obtained from an older man who had been exposed to COVID-19.

The chain joins TRBV4-3 to TRBJ1-4, with D maybe TRBD1 (6 bases). Trimming removed 1 base from V and 5 bases from J, with 11 bases in between. The CDR3 covers 15 residues. Germline assignment: CDR1 LGHNA and CDR2 YSLEER. CDR3 region: CASSQGGRENEKLFF. The CDR3 DNA reads TGCGCCAGCAGCCAAGGGGGGCGGGAGAATGAAAAACTGTTTTTT.

A single count supports this clone. The rearrangement uses TRBV7-2 and TRBJ1-2; 9 bases fit TRBD1. The CDR3 covers 15 residues. The ends lost 3 bases at V and 2 bases at J; junction bases unmatched: 4. Looked up from germline, CDR1 is SGHTA and CDR2 is FQGNSA. CDR3 sequence (DNA): TGTGCCAGCAGCTTGGCGACAGGGGGGAACTATGGCTACACCTTC. The encoded protein is CASSLATGGNYGYTF.

V gene TRBV5-5 combines with J gene TRBJ2-5; 9 nucleotides agree with TRBD2. Trimming took 2 bases from V and 5 from J; bases not matched to a gene: 4. Germline V lookup: CDR1 SGHKS, CDR2 YYEKEE (reference sequence). CDR3 length: 14 amino acids. In DNA form, the CDR3 reads TGTGCCAGCAGCTTTGCGGGGGGGCAGGAGACCCAGTACTTC. The encoded protein is CASSFAGGQETQYF.

The rearrangement uses TRBV4-2 and TRBJ1-2; the D is unclear. The CDR3 length is 17 residues. Germline loops: CDR1 LGHNA, CDR2 YNFKEQ. Trimming took 0 bases from V and 8 from J, leaving 22 bases between them. The CDR3 DNA reads TGTGCCAGCAGCCAAGATACGAGGTCAACGGCGTCGGGGGGCTACACCTTC. Amino acids: CASSQDTRSTASGGYTF.

The rearrangement joins TRBV18 to TRBJ2-1, with 16 nucleotides matching TRBD2. V dropped 0 bases and J dropped 3; count of bases not matched to a gene: 2. The CDR3 has 18 residues. The V gene's germline CDR1 is KGHSH and CDR2 LQKENI. The CDR3 is CASSPPGLAGGGYNEQFF. Written as DNA, the CDR3 is TGTGCCAGCTCACCACCGGGACTAGCGGGAGGGGGCTACAATGAGCAGTTCTTC.

The chain links TRBV4-3 to TRBJ2-1; 7 nucleotides line up with TRBD2. Per germline, CDR1 LGHNA and CDR2 YSLEER. This CDR3 region has 15 residues. Trimming took 0 bases from V and 6 from J; bases not matched to a gene: 5. CDR3 residues: CASSQERLALNEQFF. CDR3 DNA sequence: TGCGCCAGCAGCCAAGAGAGACTAGCTCTCAATGAGCAGTTCTTC.

The chain carries TRBV20-1 and TRBJ1-1; no firm D call. Per the germline V gene, CDR1 is DFQATT and CDR2 is SNEGSKA (reference sequence). The V end lost 6 bases, the J end lost 13 bases, and 9 bases lay between the germline ends. The CDR3 contains 8 residues. The CDR3, as DNA: TGCAGTGCCCAAAACGGTTTCTTT. Protein product: CSAQNGFF.

The table lists this clone with a few counts. CDR3 protein: CASSPGTGARSYEQYF. The CDR3 nucleotides read TGTGCCAGTAGCCCCGGGACAGGGGCCAGGTCCTACGAGCAGTACTTC. This chain links TRBV19 with TRBJ2-7; 10 bases fit TRBD1. The CDR3 contains 16 residues. Germline-derived CDR1 and CDR2 are LNHDA and SQIVND (reference sequence). V lost 6 bases, J lost 1 base, and 9 bases stayed unmatched.

V gene TRBV7-9 combines with J gene TRBJ1-4; D gene ambiguous. Trimming took off 3 bases at V and 0 bases at J, with 11 bases between the two ends. The germline gives CDR1 SEHNR, CDR2 FQNEAQ (reference sequence). The CDR3 is 16 residues long. In DNA form, the CDR3 reads TGTGCCAGCAGCTTTGGCCGGGATGCAACTAATGAAAAACTGTTTTTT. Protein: CASSFGRDATNEKLFF.

This clone was counted ten times or more. This chain connects TRBV3-1 (or the pseudogene TRBV3-2) to TRBJ2-7; TRBD2 aligns across 7 bases. In germline, CDR1 is LGHDT, CDR2 YNNKEL (reference sequence). The CDR3 totals 13 residues. V dropped 1 base and J dropped 12; count of bases not matched to a gene: 9. The CDR3, as DNA: TGTGCCAGCAGCCAAGGTGGAGGAGCGGGGATGTACTTC. This sequence encodes CASSQGGGAGMYF.

This rearrangement joins TRBV18 to TRBJ2-3, with 11 bases lining up with TRBD2. Per the germline V gene, CDR1 is KGHSH and CDR2 is LQKENI. V was pared by 0 bases and J by 2 bases, with 1 base of the junction left unmatched. The CDR3 loop spans 16 amino acids. The CDR3 nucleotides are TGTGCCAGCTCACCACCGACTAGCGGGGACACAGATACGCAGTATTTT. Translated, it gives CASSPPTSGDTDTQYF.

This sequence joins TRBV27 and TRBJ1-5, with D hard to call. CDR3 length equals 15 residues. CDR1 MNHEY and CDR2 SMNVEV come from the germline V gene (reference sequence). The V end was cut by 1 base, the J end by 6 bases, with 13 bases between. As DNA, the CDR3 is TGTGCCAGCAGTTTATGGGGTGAGGGAGGTCAGCCCCAGCATTTT. It specifies CASSLWGEGGQPQHF.

The chain combines TRBV19 with TRBJ1-1, with D unclear. Trimming removed 5 bases from V and 4 bases from J, with 11 bases in between. The CDR3 sequence is 13 residues long. Germline-derived CDR1 and CDR2 are LNHDA and SQIVND (reference sequence). The CDR3 here is CASSFLTGTEAFF. In nucleotides, the CDR3 is TGTGCCAGTAGTTTTTTGACGGGCACTGAAGCTTTCTTT. The full variable domain, with the rest looked up from reference TRBV19 and TRBJ1-1, is DGGITQSPKYLFRKEGQNVTLSCEQNLNHDAMYWYRQDPGQGLRLIYYSQIVNDFQKGDIAEGYSVSREKKESFPLTVTSAQKNPTAFYLCASSFLTGTEAFFGQGTRLTVV.

CDR3 DNA: TGTGCCAGCAGTAGGCGACAGGCCGCGAGGACACCCCTCCACTTT. It codes for CASSRRQAARTPLHF. J is TRBJ1-6 and V is TRBV6-5, with D perhaps TRBD1 (6 bases). V dropped 5 bases and J dropped 11 bases, with 19 bases sitting between them. The CDR3 runs to 15 residues. Germline CDR1 MNHEY, CDR2 SVGAGI.

This chain uses TRBV7-9 with TRBJ2-2; TRBD1 agrees at 11 bases. This CDR3 spans 17 amino acids. The V gene end was trimmed by 2 bases and the J gene end by 4 bases; junction bases not matched to a gene: 6. Germline CDR1 is SEHNR and CDR2 is FQNEAQ (reference sequence). In DNA form, the CDR3 reads TGTGCCAGCAGCTTACAGGCCGGGACAGGGGGCACCGGGGAGCTGTTTTTT. Encoded protein: CASSLQAGTGGTGELFF.

This chain connects TRBV7-2 to TRBJ2-2; no definite D call. Looked up from germline, CDR1 is SGHTA and CDR2 is FQGNSA. Trimming removed 1 base from V and 4 bases from J, with 7 bases in between. CDR3 size: 14 residues. DNA for the CDR3: TGTGCCAGCAGCTTAGGTCTGTTCACCGGGGAGCTGTTTTTT. Its protein product is CASSLGLFTGELFF.

The J gene is TRBJ1-2, the V gene TRBV12-3 or TRBV12-4; 9 nucleotides line up with TRBD1. This CDR3 has 13 amino acids. The trim removed 5 bases at V and 8 bases at J, leaving 6 bases unmatched. In DNA, the CDR3 is TGTGCCAGCAGTCGGGGGACAGGGAGAGGCTACACCTTC. It specifies CASSRGTGRGYTF.

V usage is TRBV4-2 and J usage is TRBJ2-3; a weak D match, TRBD2 (7 bases). Trimming left V 0 bases short and J 5 bases short, with 15 bases between. The CDR3 is made up of 16 amino acids. Germline V CDR1 and CDR2: LGHNA, YNFKEQ. CDR3 loop: CASSQDRGGGRDTQYF. The CDR3 nucleotides are TGTGCCAGCAGCCAAGATCGCGGGGGCGGACGAGATACGCAGTATTTT.

The chain links TRBV7-6 to TRBJ2-6; 13 bases line up with TRBD2. CDR3 size: 19 residues. V trimming: 5 bases; J trimming: 0 bases; junction bases outside the gene matches: 7. Germline assignment: CDR1 SGHVS and CDR2 FNYEAQ. CDR3 loop: CASSLGTSGTYSGANVLTF. The CDR3 nucleotides read TGTGCCAGCAGCCTCGGGACTAGCGGGACCTACTCTGGGGCCAACGTCCTGACTTTC.

Turning to this clone: The junction does not match germline at one end; this may be a read error. The chain is built from TRBV6-6 and TRBJ1-3; D is undetermined. This CDR3 has 12 residues. Germline V CDR1 and CDR2: MNHNY, SVGAGI (reference sequence). CDR3 loop: CASSYDIRSPIF. Written as DNA, the CDR3 is TGTGCCAGCAGTTACGACATTAGAAGTCCCATTTTT.

The sample holds one count of this clone. The chain uses TRBV7-2 and TRBJ2-2, with D tentatively TRBD2 (7 bases). V shed 1 base and J shed 3 bases, with 15 bases lying between them. This CDR3 region has 17 residues. The germline CDR1 and CDR2 sequences are SGHTA and FQGNSA. The CDR3 region has the DNA TGTGCCAGCAGCTTAGTCAAGGGGGGGCCGGACACCGGGGAGCTGTTTTTT. It is translated as CASSLVKGGPDTGELFF.

This clone turned up a few times. V is TRBV9 and J is TRBJ1-1; tentatively, D is TRBD1 (6 bases). Per the germline V gene, CDR1 is SGDLS and CDR2 is YYNGEE. The V and J ends lost 0 bases and 0 bases respectively, with 9 bases between them. The CDR3 sequence is 15 residues long. The CDR3 sequence is CASSVGGQLNTEAFF. CDR3 nucleotide sequence: TGTGCCAGCAGCGTAGGGGGACAACTGAACACTGAAGCTTTCTTT. The variable domain in full, completed from reference TRBV9 and TRBJ1-1, reads DSGVTQTPKHLITATGQRVTLRCSPRSGDLSVYWYQQSLDQGLQFLIQYYNGEERAKGNILERFSAQQFPDLHSELNLSSLELGDSALYFCASSVGGQLNTEAFFGQGTRLTVV.

The chain employs TRBV3-1 (or the pseudogene TRBV3-2) and TRBJ1-1; D perhaps matches TRBD1 (6 bases). V lost 5 bases and J 7 bases, leaving 14 bases between the germline ends. CDR3 length equals 13 residues. Germline V gene lookup returns CDR1 LGHDT and CDR2 YNNKEL (reference sequence). The chain's CDR3 is CASSNTGSSEAFF. CDR3 sequence (DNA): TGTGCCAGCAGCAACACAGGGAGTAGTGAAGCTTTCTTT.

The chain employs TRBV30 and TRBJ2-2; possibly TRBD1 for D (5 bases). Trimming removed 6 bases at V and 1 base at J, with 15 bases between. This CDR3 is 15 amino acids long. The germline CDR1 and CDR2 sequences are GTSNPN and SVGIG (reference sequence). CDR3 protein: CACLRQILNTGELFF. For the CDR3, the DNA is TGTGCCTGCCTGAGACAGATACTGAACACCGGGGAGCTGTTTTTT.

The rearrangement joins TRBV7-9 to TRBJ1-2; no definite D call. The V end was cut by 1 base, the J end by 4 bases, with 13 bases between. Per germline, CDR1 SEHNR and CDR2 FQNEAQ (reference sequence). CDR3 size: 15 residues. As DNA, the CDR3 is TGTGCCAGCAGCTTAGAAGGCCGGAGGGCCTATGGCTACACCTTC. It specifies CASSLEGRRAYGYTF.

The chain has TRBV11-2 and TRBJ1-6; D is uncertain. The germline V gene has CDR1 SGHAT and CDR2 FQNNGV. The CDR3 loop spans 15 amino acids. Trimming took off 6 bases at V and 6 bases at J, with 15 bases between the two ends. CDR3 nucleotides: TGTGCCAGCAGTCCCGGGTTGGAGATTAATTCACCCCTCCACTTT. This translates into CASSPGLEINSPLHF.

The V and J genes are TRBV5-8 and TRBJ2-1, with D possibly matching TRBD2 (7 bases). Trimming shortened V by 7 bases and J by 9 bases, and 14 bases separated the two germline ends. CDR3 length: 12 residues. Germline V gene sequence: CDR1 SGHTS, CDR2 YDEGEE. The chain's CDR3 is CASARGGGEQFF. CDR3 DNA sequence: TGTGCCAGCGCGCGAGGGGGGGGTGAGCAGTTCTTC.

The chain couples TRBV4-2 to TRBJ2-2, with a tentative D call TRBD2 (5 bases). Deletions cut 2 bases from V and 13 bases from J, with 14 bases between. From germline, CDR1 is LGHNA and CDR2 YNFKEQ. CDR3 length equals 13 residues. CDR3 protein: CASSQISAEALFF. The CDR3 nucleotides are TGTGCCAGCAGCCAAATTAGCGCGGAGGCGCTGTTTTTT.